These 8 T cell receptor beta chains share one sample of origin, sequenced in a study of beta chain features in type 1 diabetes. The study reverse transcribed the entire isolated RNA, so it sequenced expressed TCRB transcripts. The repertoire was sequenced with immunoSEQ multiplex PCR; TCRdb's copy has only in-frame clones and lacks some. The sample holds more than 300,000 clones; more than 13% are singletons and the top ten take about 0.019%. The source material was naive CD4+ T cells from blood. These receptors all come from a woman aged 18-35 years in good health.

The gene calls are TRBV20-1 and TRBJ1-1, with unresolved D. The length of the CDR3 is 11 residues. The V and J ends lost 6 bases and 1 base respectively, with 6 bases between them. Germline CDR1 DFQATT, CDR2 SNEGSKA (reference sequence). The CDR3 nucleotides are TGCAGTGCCCAAGCGAACACTGAAGCTTTCTTT. Its translation: CSAQANTEAFF.

Concerning this clone: The sample has other DNA sequences that encode this CDR3 too. The chain combines TRBV29-1 with TRBJ2-7, with D possibly TRBD1 on 6 matching bases. Germline CDR1 and CDR2: SQVTM and ANQGSEA. This CDR3 contains 12 residues. V dropped 4 bases and J dropped 3 bases, with 10 bases sitting between them. CDR3 DNA: TGCAGCGTTGGAGAAGGGGGCTACGAGCAGTACTTC. Amino acid sequence: CSVGEGGYEQYF.

The rearrangement joins TRBV30 to TRBJ2-2; D is possibly TRBD2 (5 bases). With 3 bases removed from V and 5 bases from J, the gap between germline ends came to 22 bases. The CDR3 is 17 residues long. Germline V gene data show CDR1 as GTSNPN and CDR2 as SVGIG (reference sequence). The DNA for the CDR3 is TGTGCCTGGAGAGAGCGGAGCTCACTTCTAGGGACCGGGGAGCTGTTTTTT. Its translation: CAWRERSSLLGTGELFF.

The chain is built from TRBV5-1 and TRBJ2-5; D unclear. In germline, CDR1 is SGHRS, CDR2 YFSETQ. The CDR3 runs 16 residues. The V end lost 0 bases, the J end lost 1 base, and 13 bases lay between the germline ends. The CDR3 protein is CASSLARLESQETQYF. DNA for the CDR3: TGCGCCAGCAGCTTGGCCAGGTTAGAGAGCCAAGAGACCCAGTACTTC. Full variable domain (outside the CDR3, taken from reference TRBV5-1 and TRBJ2-5): KAGVTQTPRYLIKTRGQQVTLSCSPISGHRSVSWYQQTPGQGLQFLFEYFSETQRNKGNFPGRFSGRQFSNSRSEMNVSTLELGDSALYLCASSLARLESQETQYFGPGTRLLVL.

V usage is TRBV14 and J usage is TRBJ1-2; D might be TRBD1 (5 bases). The CDR3 covers 13 residues. Trimming left V 4 bases short and J 4 bases short, with 10 bases between. Germline CDR1 SGHDN, CDR2 FVKESK. The CDR3, as DNA: TGTGCCAGCAGCCCAGACAGAATCTATGGCTACACCTTC. This gives the protein CASSPDRIYGYTF. Full variable domain (outside the CDR3, taken from reference TRBV14 and TRBJ1-2): EAGVTQFPSHSVIEKGQTVTLRCDPISGHDNLYWYRRVMGKEIKFLLHFVKESKQDESGMPNNRFLAERTGGTYSTLKVQPAELEDSGVYFCASSPDRIYGYTFGSGTRLTVV.

This clone has just a few counts. CDR3 DNA: TGTGCCAGCTCACGGGGTGATGAAAAACTGTTTTTT. This codes for CASSRGDEKLFF. The chain combines TRBV28 with TRBJ1-4; D call uncertain. Germline V gene lookup returns CDR1 MDHEN and CDR2 SYDVKM. The CDR3 spans 12 residues. The V end was cut by 8 bases, the J end by 6 bases, with 10 bases between. The full variable domain, completed using reference TRBV28 and TRBJ1-4, is DVKVTQSSRYLVKRTGEKVFLECVQDMDHENMFWYRQDPGLGLRLIYFSYDVKMKEKGDIPEGYSVSREKKERFSLILESASTNQTSMYLCASSRGDEKLFFGSGTQLSVL.

This clone was counted only a few times. The gene calls are TRBV19 and TRBJ2-1, with 11 bases lining up with TRBD2. The J segment lost 12 bases and the V segment lost 1 base, leaving 8 bases of the junction unmatched. The germline V gene encodes CDR1 LNHDA and CDR2 SQIVND (reference sequence). This CDR3 comprises 15 residues. CDR3 in DNA: TGTGCCAGTAGTATAGTAGCGGGAGGGTCATGGGGGCAGTTCTTC. Protein: CASSIVAGGSWGQFF.

The sample holds a few counts of this clone. The rearrangement joins TRBV29-1 to TRBJ2-3, with 10 nucleotides matching TRBD1. V dropped 2 bases and J dropped 6; count of bases not matched to a gene: 5. Germline CDR1 is SQVTM and CDR2 is ANQGSEA. This CDR3 spans 14 amino acids. The CDR3 protein is CSVELTGGSDTQYF. The CDR3 coding sequence is TGCAGCGTTGAACTGACAGGGGGCAGCGATACGCAGTATTTT.